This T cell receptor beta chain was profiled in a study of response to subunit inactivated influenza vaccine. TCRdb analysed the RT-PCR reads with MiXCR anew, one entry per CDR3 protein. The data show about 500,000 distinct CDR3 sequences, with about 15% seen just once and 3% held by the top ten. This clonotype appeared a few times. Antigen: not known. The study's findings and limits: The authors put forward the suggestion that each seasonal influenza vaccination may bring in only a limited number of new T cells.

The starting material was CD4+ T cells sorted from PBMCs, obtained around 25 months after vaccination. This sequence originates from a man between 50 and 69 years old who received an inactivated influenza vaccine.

The CDR3 region has the DNA TGTGCCAGCAGCACTGACCTGGTTGGGAATGAGCAGTTCTTC. It codes for CASSTDLVGNEQFF. The V call is TRBV21-1, the J call TRBJ2-1. TRBV21-1 is a recognized pseudogene. The CDR3 covers 14 residues.